These T cell receptor beta chains were read from a single sample in a study of blood T cell repertoires in COVID-19. Here immunoSEQ multiplex PCR was the method, and the copy in TCRdb shows in-frame clones only, minus some. The sample yields more than 300,000 clones, around 91% seen once. Sequencing was carried out using peripheral blood. The receptor set was obtained from a woman aged 18-29 years who had recovered from COVID-19. The CDR3 runs from the conserved cysteine through the conserved F or W. D genes are given only for firm matches. The size field is filled for only some rows; it gives once, few, many or a size class.

j_gene: TRBJ1-6; abundance: few; len: 13; v_gene: TRBV7-9; d_gene: TRBD1; CDR3aa: CASHDRDGSPLHF; CDR3nt: TGTGCCAGCCACGACAGGGATGGTTCACCCCTCCACTTT
j_gene: TRBJ2-1; abundance: -; len: 19; v_gene: TRBV11-2; d_gene: TRBD2; CDR3aa: CASSLDGTSGIISYNEQFF; CDR3nt: TGTGCCAGCAGCTTAGATGGGACTAGCGGGATTATCTCCTACAATGAGCAGTTCTTC
j_gene: TRBJ1-6; abundance: -; len: 18; v_gene: TRBV15; d_gene: -; CDR3aa: CATSRGQGLSSYNSPLHF; CDR3nt: TGTGCCACCAGCAGAGGGCAGGGACTAAGCTCCTATAATTCACCCCTCCACTTT
j_gene: TRBJ2-5; abundance: -; len: 14; v_gene: TRBV28; d_gene: TRBD1; CDR3aa: CASRRDRGRETQYF; CDR3nt: TGTGCCAGCAGGAGGGACAGGGGGAGGGAGACCCAGTACTTC
j_gene: TRBJ1-4; abundance: -; len: 15; v_gene: TRBV7-9; d_gene: -; CDR3aa: CASSLSGGANEKLFF; CDR3nt: TGTGCCAGCAGCTTATCTGGGGGCGCTAATGAAAAACTGTTTTTT
j_gene: TRBJ1-6; abundance: -; len: 15; v_gene: TRBV11-2; d_gene: TRBD1; CDR3aa: CASSLAGQFNSPLHF; CDR3nt: TGTGCCAGCAGCTTAGCGGGACAGTTCAATTCACCCCTCCACTTT
j_gene: TRBJ2-3; abundance: -; len: 13; v_gene: TRBV24-1; d_gene: -; CDR3aa: CATSDPNTDTQYF; CDR3nt: TGTGCCACCAGTGACCCTAATACAGATACGCAGTATTTT
j_gene: TRBJ1-1; abundance: -; len: 15; v_gene: TRBV14; d_gene: TRBD1; CDR3aa: CASSLTDRVGTEAFF; CDR3nt: TGTGCCAGCAGCCTAACGGACAGGGTAGGGACTGAAGCTTTCTTT
j_gene: TRBJ2-1; abundance: -; len: 14; v_gene: TRBV29-1; d_gene: -; CDR3aa: CSVVGLAYYNEQFF; CDR3nt: TGCAGCGTTGTAGGGCTAGCGTATTACAATGAGCAGTTCTTC
j_gene: TRBJ2-1; abundance: -; len: 17; v_gene: TRBV2; d_gene: TRBD2; CDR3aa: CASMALSGRGLYNEQFF; CDR3nt: TGTGCCAGCATGGCTCTTAGCGGGAGAGGGCTATACAATGAGCAGTTCTTC
j_gene: TRBJ2-5; abundance: -; len: 16; v_gene: TRBV7-7; d_gene: -; CDR3aa: CASSLAGGRALETQYF; CDR3nt: TGTGCCAGCAGCTTAGCTGGTGGCAGGGCTTTGGAGACCCAGTACTTC
j_gene: TRBJ2-1; abundance: -; len: 12; v_gene: TRBV12-3/TRBV12-4; d_gene: -; CDR3aa: CASSFHPDEQFF; CDR3nt: TGTGCCAGCAGTTTTCATCCGGATGAGCAGTTCTTC
j_gene: TRBJ2-5; abundance: -; len: 13; v_gene: TRBV9; d_gene: TRBD2; CDR3aa: CASSVSGRETQYF; CDR3nt: TGTGCCAGCAGCGTTAGCGGGAGAGAGACCCAGTACTTC
j_gene: TRBJ1-5; abundance: -; len: 14; v_gene: TRBV6-6; d_gene: -; CDR3aa: CASGGGGMGQPQHF; CDR3nt: TGTGCCAGCGGAGGAGGAGGGATGGGACAGCCCCAGCATTTT
j_gene: TRBJ2-5; abundance: -; len: 17; v_gene: TRBV19; d_gene: TRBD2; CDR3aa: CASSVSSTSGRAKTQYF; CDR3nt: TGTGCCAGTAGTGTTTCCTCAACTAGCGGGAGGGCAAAGACCCAGTACTTC